This entry lists 9 T cell receptor beta chains sequenced from one sample in a study of blood T cell repertoires in COVID-19. The data were produced by immunoSEQ multiplex PCR, yet TCRdb's version contains in-frame clones alone and is incomplete. The sample gives tens of thousands of clones, about 80% of which show up once; 35% is in the top ten. Sequencing input: peripheral blood. The receptors here all came from a woman between 65 and 79 years old with acute or convalescent COVID-19.

The chain links TRBV7-2 to TRBJ1-2, with D perhaps TRBD1 (5 bases). The CDR3 contains 14 residues. Trimming stripped 3 bases from V and 4 bases from J, with 12 bases between. CDR1 is SGHTA, CDR2 FQGNSA, per germline. The DNA for the CDR3 is TGTGCCAGCAGCTTTTTACAGGAGTCCTATGGCTACACCTTC. Translation gives CASSFLQESYGYTF. Based on the CDR3 plus reference TRBV7-2 and TRBJ1-2, the full variable domain is GAGVSQSPSNKVTEKGKDVELRCDPISGHTALYWYRQSLGQGLEFLIYFQGNSAPDKSGLPSDRFSAERTGGSVSTLTIQRTQQEDSAVYLCASSFLQESYGYTFGSGTRLTVV.

J is TRBJ2-1 and V is TRBV3-1 (or the pseudogene TRBV3-2); TRBD2 matches at 9 bases. Germline CDR1 reads LGHDT; CDR2 reads YNNKEL (reference sequence). Unmatched junction bases numbered 3, after V lost 1 base and J lost 5 bases. This CDR3 region has 15 residues. CDR3: CASSQVAGADNEQFF. CDR3 sequence (DNA): TGTGCCAGCAGCCAAGTAGCGGGAGCGGACAATGAGCAGTTCTTC.

This clone was counted a few times. The CDR3 nucleotides read TGTGCCAGCAACCGGAGAATAGAAAGGCCGAACTCTGGAAACACCATATATTTT. This encodes CASNRRIERPNSGNTIYF. The rearrangement joins TRBV21-1 to TRBJ1-3. TRBV21-1 is an annotated pseudogene. CDR3 length: 18 amino acids.

CDR3 sequence reads: CASSSSGSGGNEQFF. DNA of the CDR3: TGTGCCAGCTCATCGAGCGGGAGCGGGGGGAATGAGCAGTTCTTC. The chain carries TRBV18 and TRBJ2-1, with 9 bases lining up with TRBD2. CDR1 and CDR2 (germline): KGHSH, LQKENI. The CDR3 loop spans 15 amino acids. V was pared by 5 bases and J by 7 bases, with 9 bases of the junction left unmatched. Filled out from reference TRBV18 and TRBJ2-1, the complete variable domain reads NAGVMQNPRHLVRRRGQEARLRCSPMKGHSHVYWYRQLPEEGLKFMVYLQKENIIDESGMPKERFSAEFPKEGPSILRIQQVVRGDSAAYFCASSSSGSGGNEQFFGPGTRLTVL.

The chain couples TRBV28 to TRBJ2-3, with a possible D match to TRBD2 (6 bases). Germline V gene sequence: CDR1 MDHEN, CDR2 SYDVKM. The CDR3 is 16 amino acids. Deletions cut 1 base from V and 1 base from J, with 12 bases between. The CDR3 loop reads CASSLLGGAGTDTQYF. In nucleotides, the CDR3 is TGTGCCAGCAGTTTATTGGGGGGAGCAGGCACAGATACGCAGTATTTT.

The rearrangement links TRBV10-1 to TRBJ2-7; D is ambiguous. Germline CDR1 reads WNHNN; CDR2 reads SYGVQD (reference sequence). Trimming stripped 2 bases from V and 3 bases from J, with 5 bases between. The CDR3 has 12 residues. The CDR3 region is CASSEGSYEQYF. Here the CDR3 DNA reads TGCGCCAGCAGTGAGGGCAGCTACGAGCAGTACTTC.

This clone appeared many times. This chain joins TRBV5-6 and TRBJ1-4, with 9 bases that match TRBD1. This CDR3 has 15 amino acids. The V gene's germline CDR1 is SGHDT and CDR2 YYEEEE. V lost 3 bases, J lost 6 bases, and 6 bases stayed unmatched. CDR3: CASSSPGQGDEKLFF. As DNA, the CDR3 is TGTGCCAGCAGCTCTCCGGGACAGGGTGATGAAAAACTGTTTTTT.

The chain is built from TRBV19 and TRBJ2-5; TRBD2 is a possible D gene (5 bases). CDR3 length: 14 amino acids. V lost 3 bases and J lost 2, with 10 bases in between. From germline, CDR1 is LNHDA and CDR2 SQIVND (reference sequence). The CDR3 protein is CASSMRAAQETQYF. The CDR3 DNA is TGTGCCAGTAGTATGAGGGCAGCTCAAGAGACCCAGTACTTC.

V is TRBV19 and J is TRBJ2-1, with 8 bases fitting TRBD2. The CDR3 sequence is 17 residues long. With 6 bases clipped from V and 0 bases from J, the junction kept 10 bases outside the gene matches. In germline, CDR1 is LNHDA, CDR2 SQIVND (reference sequence). The CDR3 DNA reads as TGTGCCAGTAGCCATCCAGCGGGGGTAAGCTCCTACAATGAGCAGTTCTTC. Protein sequence: CASSHPAGVSSYNEQFF.